This TCR beta chain was profiled in a study of blood T cell repertoires in COVID-19. Profiled with immunoSEQ multiplex PCR; TCRdb holds only in-frame clones, not every one. There are around 310,000 clones in the sample; nearly 90% occur only once, and more than 0.85% lies in the top ten. This receptor was taken from a woman aged 40 to 50 with COVID-19, enrolled during active disease. The material sequenced was peripheral blood.

The CDR3 spells CASSPRSSGEVNEQFF. The CDR3 DNA is TGTGCCAGCAGCCCCCGGTCTAGCGGGGAGGTCAATGAGCAGTTCTTC. The chain recombines TRBV7-9 with TRBJ2-1; 9 bases map to TRBD2. V trimming: 5 bases; J trimming: 6 bases; junction bases outside the gene matches: 11. The germline CDR1 and CDR2 sequences are SEHNR and FQNEAQ (reference sequence). The CDR3 is 16 residues long. The full variable domain, rest sourced from reference TRBV7-9 and TRBJ2-1, is DTGVSQNPRHKITKRGQNVTFRCDPISEHNRLYWYRQTLGQGPEFLTYFQNEAQLEKSRLLSDRFSAERPKGSFSTLEIQRTEQGDSAMYLCASSPRSSGEVNEQFFGPGTRLTVL.